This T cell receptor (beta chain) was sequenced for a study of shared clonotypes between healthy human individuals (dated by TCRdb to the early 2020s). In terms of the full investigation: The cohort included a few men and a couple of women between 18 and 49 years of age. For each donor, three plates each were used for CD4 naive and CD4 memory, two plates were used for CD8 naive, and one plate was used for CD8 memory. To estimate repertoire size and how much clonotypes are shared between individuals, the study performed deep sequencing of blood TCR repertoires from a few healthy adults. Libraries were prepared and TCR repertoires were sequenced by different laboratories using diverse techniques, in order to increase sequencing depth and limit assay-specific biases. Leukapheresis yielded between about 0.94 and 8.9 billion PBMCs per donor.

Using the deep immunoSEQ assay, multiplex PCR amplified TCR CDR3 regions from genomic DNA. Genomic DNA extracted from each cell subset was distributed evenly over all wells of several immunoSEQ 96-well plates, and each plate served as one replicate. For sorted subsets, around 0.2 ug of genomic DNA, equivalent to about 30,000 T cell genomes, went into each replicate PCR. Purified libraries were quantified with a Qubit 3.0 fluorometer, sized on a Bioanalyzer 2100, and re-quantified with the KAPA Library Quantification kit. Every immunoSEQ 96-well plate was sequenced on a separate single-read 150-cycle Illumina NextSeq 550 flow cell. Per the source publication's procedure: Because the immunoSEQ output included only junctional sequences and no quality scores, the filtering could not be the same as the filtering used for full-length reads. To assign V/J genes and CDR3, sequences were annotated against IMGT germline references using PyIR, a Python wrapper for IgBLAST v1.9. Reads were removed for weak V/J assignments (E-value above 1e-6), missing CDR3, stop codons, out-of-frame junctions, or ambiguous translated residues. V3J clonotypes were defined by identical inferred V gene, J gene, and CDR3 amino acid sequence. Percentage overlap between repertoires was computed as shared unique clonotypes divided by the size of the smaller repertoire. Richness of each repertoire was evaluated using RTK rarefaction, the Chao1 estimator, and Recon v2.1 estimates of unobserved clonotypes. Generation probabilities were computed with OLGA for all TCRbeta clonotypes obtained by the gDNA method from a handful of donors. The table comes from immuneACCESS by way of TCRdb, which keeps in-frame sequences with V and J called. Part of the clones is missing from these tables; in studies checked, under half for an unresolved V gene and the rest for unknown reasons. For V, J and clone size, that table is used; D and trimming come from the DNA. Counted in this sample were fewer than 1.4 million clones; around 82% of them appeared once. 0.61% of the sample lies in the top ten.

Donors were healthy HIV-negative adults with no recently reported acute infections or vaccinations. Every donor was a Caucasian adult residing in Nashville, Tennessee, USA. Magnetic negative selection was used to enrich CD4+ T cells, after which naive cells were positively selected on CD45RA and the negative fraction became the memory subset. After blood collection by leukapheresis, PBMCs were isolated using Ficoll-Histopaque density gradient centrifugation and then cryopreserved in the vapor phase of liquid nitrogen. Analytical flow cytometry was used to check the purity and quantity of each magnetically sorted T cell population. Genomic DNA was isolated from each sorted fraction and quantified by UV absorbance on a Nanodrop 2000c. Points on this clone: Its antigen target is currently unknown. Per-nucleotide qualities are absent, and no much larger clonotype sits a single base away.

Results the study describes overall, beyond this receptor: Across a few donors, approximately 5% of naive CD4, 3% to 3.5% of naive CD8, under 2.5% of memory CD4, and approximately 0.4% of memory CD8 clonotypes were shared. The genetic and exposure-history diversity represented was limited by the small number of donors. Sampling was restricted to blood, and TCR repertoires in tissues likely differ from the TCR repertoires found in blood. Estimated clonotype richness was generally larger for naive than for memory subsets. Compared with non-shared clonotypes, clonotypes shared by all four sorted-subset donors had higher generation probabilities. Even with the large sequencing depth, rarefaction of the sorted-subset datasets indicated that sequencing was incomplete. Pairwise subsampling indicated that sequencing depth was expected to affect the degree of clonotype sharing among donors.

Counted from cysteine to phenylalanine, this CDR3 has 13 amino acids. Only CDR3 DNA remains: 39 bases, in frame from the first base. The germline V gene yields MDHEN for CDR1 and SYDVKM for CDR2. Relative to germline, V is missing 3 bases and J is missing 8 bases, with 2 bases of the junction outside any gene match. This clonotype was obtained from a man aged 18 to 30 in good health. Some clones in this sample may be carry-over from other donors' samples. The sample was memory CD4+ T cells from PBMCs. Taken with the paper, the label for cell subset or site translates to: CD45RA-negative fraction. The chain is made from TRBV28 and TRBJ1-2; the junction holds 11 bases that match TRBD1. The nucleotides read TGTGCCAGCAGTTTGGGACAGGGGGTGGGCTACACCTTC. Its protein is CASSLGQGVGYTF.